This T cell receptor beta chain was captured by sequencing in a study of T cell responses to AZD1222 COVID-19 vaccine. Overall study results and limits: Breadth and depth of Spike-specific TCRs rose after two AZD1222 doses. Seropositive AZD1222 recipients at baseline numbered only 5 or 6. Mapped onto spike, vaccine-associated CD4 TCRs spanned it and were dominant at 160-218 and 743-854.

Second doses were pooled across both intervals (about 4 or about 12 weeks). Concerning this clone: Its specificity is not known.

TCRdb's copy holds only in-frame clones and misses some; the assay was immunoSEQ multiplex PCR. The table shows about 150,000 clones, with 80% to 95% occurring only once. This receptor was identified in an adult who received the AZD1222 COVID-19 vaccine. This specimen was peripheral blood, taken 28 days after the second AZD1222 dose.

CDR3 amino acids: CASSYDSSSYEQYF. For the CDR3, the DNA is TGTGCCAGCAGTTACGACAGTAGCTCCTACGAGCAGTACTTC. V usage is TRBV6-5 and J usage is TRBJ2-7; tentative D call: TRBD1 (5 bases). The CDR3 contains 14 residues. Trimming removed 2 bases from V and 0 bases from J, with 8 bases in between. The germline CDR1 and CDR2 sequences are MNHEY and SVGAGI.